Listed here is a single T cell receptor beta chain. As yet, its antigen is unknown. This record comes from a study of T cell responses to AZD1222 COVID-19 vaccine. Study-wide context: Investigators merged groups given second doses at roughly 4 or roughly 12 weeks. Broader study findings: Targets within unmutated variant regions were reportedly found for nearly half of spike-specific TCRs. Most donors were white British and more were female, and clonal diversity was possibly underestimated. After two AZD1222 doses, spike-specific TCR breadth and depth rose versus day 0.

The V and J ends lost 3 bases and 6 bases respectively, with 12 bases between them. The germline V gene encodes CDR1 LNHDA and CDR2 SQIVND (reference sequence). This CDR3 is 14 amino acids long. TCRdb keeps only in-frame clones here, not all; method: immunoSEQ multiplex PCR. The sample has roughly 120,000 clones, 92% seen once. The receptor's source is an adult in good health. The chain uses TRBV19 and TRBJ2-1; D gene unclear. The sample here was peripheral blood, taken on day 0 of AZD1222 vaccination. This chain's CDR3 is CASSITGPPNEQFF. The CDR3 DNA reads as TGTGCCAGTAGTATTACCGGGCCGCCCAATGAGCAGTTCTTC.